This T cell receptor beta chain was identified during a study of cytomegalovirus exposure and HLA in healthy donors. Primers included in the PCR were 60 Vbeta and 13 Jbeta primers. The data were produced by immunoSEQ multiplex PCR, yet TCRdb's version contains in-frame clones alone and is incomplete. The sample records 150,000 to 200,000 clones, nearly 80% being singletons. Per germline, CDR1 MNHNS and CDR2 SASEGT. The CDR3 is 14 amino acids. V lost 6 bases and J 9 bases, leaving 20 bases between the germline ends. This chain links TRBV6-1 with TRBJ2-5, with D perhaps matching TRBD2 (6 bases). The sample taken for sequencing was PBMCs. The source of this sequence is a man between 50 and 59 years old in good health and CMV-seropositive. The CDR3 DNA sequence: TGTGCCAGCAGCGAGACGGGACTCGTAGTTTCCCAGTACTTC. Translated, it gives CASSETGLVVSQYF.